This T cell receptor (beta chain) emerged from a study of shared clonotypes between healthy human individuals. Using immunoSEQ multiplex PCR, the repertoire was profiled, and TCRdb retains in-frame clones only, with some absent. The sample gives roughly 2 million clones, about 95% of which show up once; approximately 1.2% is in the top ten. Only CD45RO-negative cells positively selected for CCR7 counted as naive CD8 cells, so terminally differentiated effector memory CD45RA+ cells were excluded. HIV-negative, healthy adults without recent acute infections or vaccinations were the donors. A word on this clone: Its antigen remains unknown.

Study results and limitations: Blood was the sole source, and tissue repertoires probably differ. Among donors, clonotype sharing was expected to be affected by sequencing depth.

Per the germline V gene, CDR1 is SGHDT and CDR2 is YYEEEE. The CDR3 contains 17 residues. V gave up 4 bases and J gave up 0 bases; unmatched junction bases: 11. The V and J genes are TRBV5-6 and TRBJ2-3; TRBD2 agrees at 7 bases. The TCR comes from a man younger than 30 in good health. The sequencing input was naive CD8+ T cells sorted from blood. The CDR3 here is CASSRRGLAVSTDTQYF. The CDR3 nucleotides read TGTGCCAGCAGCCGCCGTGGGCTAGCGGTAAGCACAGATACGCAGTATTTT.